This TCR beta chain stems from a study of blood T cell repertoires in COVID-19. Background on the study: Sites across the United States, Italy and Spain contributed samples from acute and convalescent COVID-19.

Trimming took 5 bases from V and 4 from J; bases not matched to a gene: 9. The CDR3 contains 16 residues. Germline V CDR1 and CDR2: SGHVS, FQNEAQ. Original analysis: Amplification of reference gene primers provided the estimated nucleated cell counts. TCRdb's table, derived via immunoSEQ multiplex PCR, lists solely in-frame clones and lacks some. V and J calls and clone size come straight from that table; D and trimming were deduced from the DNA. The sample holds roughly 350,000 clones, approximately 88% seen once. This TCR derives from a woman aged 45 to 65 with active or convalescent COVID-19. Sample: peripheral blood. The chain carries TRBV7-8 and TRBJ2-1; TRBD2 matches 9 bases. The CDR3 here is CASSVVAGALYNEQFF. CDR3 DNA: TGTGCCAGCAGCGTGGTAGCGGGAGCTCTGTACAATGAGCAGTTCTTC.